This T cell receptor beta chain was sequenced during a study of blood T cell repertoires in COVID-19. CDR3 length equals 13 residues. J gave up 14 bases and V 4 bases, and 5 bases lay outside the gene matches. Germline-derived CDR1 and CDR2 are SGHVS and FQNEAQ. Sequencing was performed with immunoSEQ multiplex PCR; in TCRdb, only in-frame clones are kept and a portion is missing. The profile covers about 490,000 clones, with approximately 85% appearing a single time and roughly 3.1% taken by the ten largest. Sequenced: peripheral blood. The gene calls are TRBV7-8 and TRBJ2-2; 12 bases fit TRBD1. This clonotype was obtained from a human donor in a cohort sampled during active COVID-19. The CDR3 sequence is CASSSEGTGGLFF. CDR3 DNA: TGTGCCAGCAGCTCAGAAGGGACAGGGGGCCTGTTTTTT.